The rows below give T cell receptor beta chains drawn from one sample of a study of cytotoxic CD8 clonotypes in ibrutinib-treated CLL. TCRdb's copy holds only in-frame clones and misses some; the assay was immunoSEQ multiplex PCR. The table has around 330,000 clones, 67% seen once. The input for sequencing was PBMCs, taken after 36 months of ibrutinib treatment. These receptor sequences come from a human donor with chronic lymphocytic leukemia. Both conserved end residues are part of each CDR3. The D gene is left open where the match is weak. Clone size is shown for a subset of rows, as once, few, many or a class of expanded clone.

v_gene,abundance,d_gene,len,j_gene,CDR3nt,CDR3aa
TRBV4-2,-,-,11,TRBJ2-3,TGTGCCAGCAGCCCGAAAATCACGCAGTATTTT,CASSPKITQYF
TRBV9,few,-,14,TRBJ1-1,TGTGCCAGCACCCCTGGACAGATGAACACTGAAGCTTTCTTT,CASTPGQMNTEAFF
TRBV7-9,-,-,13,TRBJ2-1,TGTGCCAGCGCTAATCAACCCCACAATGAGCAGTTCTTC,CASANQPHNEQFF
TRBV12-5,-,-,18,TRBJ2-7,TGTGCTAGTGGTTTGTGGACGGTGGGGCTTCGACAAGAGTACGAGCAGTACTTC,CASGLWTVGLRQEYEQYF
TRBV19,-,TRBD1,16,TRBJ2-1,TGTGCCAGTAGTATAGCGTCCAGGGGGCCCTACAATGAGCAGTTCTTC,CASSIASRGPYNEQFF
TRBV18,-,-,13,TRBJ2-7,TGTGCCAGCTCACCGGCGAACTCCTACGAGCAGTACTTC,CASSPANSYEQYF
TRBV18,few,-,15,TRBJ1-2,TGTGCCAGCTCACCACTTGGCAGGGTAAACTATGGCTACACCTTC,CASSPLGRVNYGYTF
TRBV27,-,TRBD1,14,TRBJ1-2,TGTGCCAGCACCCGGTACAGGGGGCGAGGCGGCTACACCTTC,CASTRYRGRGGYTF
TRBV15,-,TRBD1,17,TRBJ1-5,TGTGCCACCAGCAGCAACAGGGGGCTGTGGGCTGATCAGCCCCAGCATTTT,CATSSNRGLWADQPQHF
TRBV5-1,-,-,11,TRBJ1-1,TGCGCCAGCAGCTGGGGGACTGAAGCTTTCTTT,CASSWGTEAFF
TRBV7-6,-,TRBD1,17,TRBJ2-7,TGTGCCAGCAGCTTAGCCCTCCGACAGGGTATCTACGGAGAGCAGTACTTC,CASSLALRQGIYGEQYF
TRBV2,-,TRBD1,15,TRBJ1-3,TGTGCCAGCAGAGCTACAGGGGGATCTGGAAACACCATATATTTT,CASRATGGSGNTIYF
TRBV5-1,-,TRBD2,16,TRBJ2-3,TGCGCCAGCAGCTTGGCCACGGGACTAGTCGCAGATACGCAGTATTTT,CASSLATGLVADTQYF
TRBV7-6,-,-,14,TRBJ2-7,TGTGCCAGCAGTTTTTGGGGAGGAGCCTACGAGCAGTACTTC,CASSFWGGAYEQYF
TRBV29-1,once,-,13,TRBJ2-3,TGCAGCGTGGAGTTCCGGGGCACAGATACGCAGTATTTT,CSVEFRGTDTQYF
TRBV9,few,-,14,TRBJ1-4,TGTGCCAGCAGCGAGGACACCGCTAATGAAAAACTGTTTTTT,CASSEDTANEKLFF
TRBV18,-,TRBD1,13,TRBJ1-6,TGTGCCAGCTCCCCGGACAGGAATTCACCCCTCCACTTT,CASSPDRNSPLHF
TRBV5-1,-,-,15,TRBJ2-2,TGCGCCAGCAGCTTGGTAGGGATGAACACCGGGGAGCTGTTTTTT,CASSLVGMNTGELFF
TRBV11-2,-,TRBD2,17,TRBJ2-3,TGTGCCAGCAGCTTACGACTAGCGGGGGGAAGCACAGATACGCAGTATTTT,CASSLRLAGGSTDTQYF
TRBV7-2,-,-,15,TRBJ1-6,TGTGCCAGCAGCCCCTTTCCAGGGGACAACTCACCCCTCCACTTT,CASSPFPGDNSPLHF
TRBV7-3,once,-,14,TRBJ2-1,TGTGCCAGCAGCTTGACGTCCTCCTACAATGAGCAGTTCTTC,CASSLTSSYNEQFF
TRBV2,-,-,13,TRBJ2-7,TGTGCCAGCGGTGGGACTTACCCGTACGAGCAGTACTTC,CASGGTYPYEQYF
TRBV29-1,-,-,13,TRBJ2-4,TGCAGCGTTGCCGGGGGAGATGGTAACGTTCAGTACTTC,CSVAGGDGNVQYF
TRBV7-6,-,TRBD2,14,TRBJ2-7,TGTGCCAGCAGCGCGCTGGGGGGGAGGAGCGAGCAGTACTTC,CASSALGGRSEQYF
TRBV7-9,-,-,12,TRBJ1-1,TGTGCCAGCAGCTTCCGAGACATGCACGCTTTCTTT,CASSFRDMHAFF
TRBV29-1,-,-,15,TRBJ2-1,TGCAGCGTTGGGAAGCGGGTTAGCTCCTACAATGAGCAGTTCTTC,CSVGKRVSSYNEQFF
TRBV28,-,TRBD1,13,TRBJ2-5,TGTGCCAGCAGTTCAACAGGGGTTGGGACCCAGTACTTC,CASSSTGVGTQYF
TRBV28,few,-,16,TRBJ1-5,TGTGCCAGCAGTTTACTAGAGCCAAATAGCAATCAGCCCCAGCATTTT,CASSLLEPNSNQPQHF
TRBV19,-,TRBD1,14,TRBJ2-5,TGTGCCAGTAGTACCTCGGGACAGCAAGAGACCCAGTACTTC,CASSTSGQQETQYF
TRBV28,-,TRBD2,17,TRBJ2-1,TGTGCCAGCAGACAGACTAGCGGGAGGGCGGAATACAATGAGCAGTTCTTC,CASRQTSGRAEYNEQFF
TRBV2,few,TRBD2,18,TRBJ2-7,TGTGCCAGCACAGCGGGGGCAACGGGACTAGCGGGAGTTTTCGAGCAGTACTTC,CASTAGATGLAGVFEQYF